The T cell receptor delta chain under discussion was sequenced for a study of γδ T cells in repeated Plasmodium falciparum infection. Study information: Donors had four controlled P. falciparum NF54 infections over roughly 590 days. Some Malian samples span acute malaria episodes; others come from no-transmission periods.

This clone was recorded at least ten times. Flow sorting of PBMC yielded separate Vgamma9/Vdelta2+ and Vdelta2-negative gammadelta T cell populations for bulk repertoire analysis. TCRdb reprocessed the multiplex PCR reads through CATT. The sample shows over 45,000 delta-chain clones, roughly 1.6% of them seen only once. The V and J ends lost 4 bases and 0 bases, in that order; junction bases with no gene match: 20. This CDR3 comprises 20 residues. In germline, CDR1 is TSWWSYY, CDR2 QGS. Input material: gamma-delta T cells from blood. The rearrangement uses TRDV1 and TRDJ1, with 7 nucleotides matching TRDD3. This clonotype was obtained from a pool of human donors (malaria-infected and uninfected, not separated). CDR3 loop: CALGVQVSNWGFSYTDKLIF. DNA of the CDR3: TGTGCTCTTGGGGTACAGGTCTCGAACTGGGGATTTTCTTACACCGATAAACTCATCTTT.